Given below is one TCR beta chain in context. The data were taken from a study of blood T cell repertoires in COVID-19. The assay was immunoSEQ multiplex PCR, and TCRdb's table has in-frame clones only and misses some. The repertoire holds 250,000 to 350,000 clones, with roughly 90% as singletons. Sample: PBMCs or T cells enriched from blood (not recorded which). The source of this sequence is a man aged 55 to 69 who had recovered from COVID-19.

The CDR3 region has the DNA TGTGCCAGCAGCCCCCTTAGCGGGGGGGCCTTGGGTGAGCAGTTCTTC. Translated: CASSPLSGGALGEQFF. V is TRBV7-9 and J is TRBJ2-1; TRBD2 agrees at 11 bases. The CDR3 is made up of 16 amino acids. Germline-derived CDR1 and CDR2 are SEHNR and FQNEAQ (reference sequence). V was pared by 5 bases and J by 9 bases, with 12 bases of the junction left unmatched.